A selection of T cell receptor beta chains follows, all from one sample in a study of CXCR3-negative and CXCR3-positive naive CD8 T cells. TCRdb reprocessed the 5' RACE reads, with one entry per CDR3 protein and no DNA. This sample's table reports 100,000 to 150,000 distinct CDR3 sequences. The specimen was naive CXCR3- CD8+ T cells from blood. These TCRs come from a human donor in good health. Some clones in this sample may be carry-over from other donors' samples. CDR3s include the opening cysteine and the closing phenylalanine or tryptophan. The order of the fields is J gene, V gene, CDR3 protein.

j_gene: TRBJ2-3; v_gene: TRBV4-3; CDR3aa: CASSQDRLAGSTDTQYF
j_gene: TRBJ2-7; v_gene: TRBV20-1; CDR3aa: CSAHTSGVLSYEQYF
j_gene: TRBJ2-1; v_gene: TRBV9; CDR3aa: CTSSVPREVAADNEQFF
j_gene: TRBJ2-1; v_gene: TRBV24-1; CDR3aa: CATRKNYNEQFF
j_gene: TRBJ2-1; v_gene: TRBV27; CDR3aa: CASTISGSINEQFF
j_gene: TRBJ2-3; v_gene: TRBV3-1; CDR3aa: CASSQGAGTDTQYF
j_gene: TRBJ2-7; v_gene: TRBV23-1; CDR3aa: CAMKRQSINEQYF
j_gene: TRBJ1-5; v_gene: TRBV28; CDR3aa: CASRGLDGSNQPQHF
j_gene: TRBJ2-1; v_gene: TRBV12-3/TRBV12-4; CDR3aa: CASSSPWDNEQFF
j_gene: TRBJ1-1; v_gene: TRBV7-9; CDR3aa: CASSLTGQGPNTEAFF
j_gene: TRBJ2-1; v_gene: TRBV29-1; CDR3aa: CSVGAWSYNEQFF
j_gene: TRBJ2-7; v_gene: TRBV28; CDR3aa: CASSVGSFGNRYEQYF
j_gene: TRBJ2-7; v_gene: TRBV3-1; CDR3aa: CASSAGASSYEQYF
j_gene: TRBJ1-1; v_gene: TRBV28; CDR3aa: CASRPYGGLNTEAFF
j_gene: TRBJ2-3; v_gene: TRBV28; CDR3aa: CASSSIRGLAGASGTDTQYF
j_gene: TRBJ1-4; v_gene: TRBV4-3; CDR3aa: CASSQVFQEYNEKLFF
j_gene: TRBJ2-3; v_gene: TRBV4-1; CDR3aa: CASSQGRSTDTQYF
j_gene: TRBJ2-5; v_gene: TRBV29-1; CDR3aa: CSPLAGETQYF
j_gene: TRBJ1-1; v_gene: TRBV29-1; CDR3aa: CSVEVIRENTEAFF
j_gene: TRBJ2-1; v_gene: TRBV7-9; CDR3aa: CASSPTPSLHNEQFF
j_gene: TRBJ2-1; v_gene: TRBV4-1; CDR3aa: CASSHLRDRGCNEQFF
j_gene: TRBJ2-1; v_gene: TRBV29-1; CDR3aa: CSVEGTDRGQNEHFF
j_gene: TRBJ2-1; v_gene: TRBV14; CDR3aa: CASSPYGTGNNEQFF
j_gene: TRBJ2-7; v_gene: TRBV4-1; CDR3aa: CASSQDVSGTIPSGEQYF
j_gene: TRBJ2-1; v_gene: TRBV6-6; CDR3aa: CASSYSISLAGPKGNEQFF
j_gene: TRBJ2-1; v_gene: TRBV15; CDR3aa: CATSDQTGASECLFF
j_gene: TRBJ1-6; v_gene: TRBV6-5; CDR3aa: CASSYFVPKAYSPLHF
j_gene: TRBJ2-1; v_gene: TRBV20-1; CDR3aa: CSARLGEADYNEQFF
j_gene: TRBJ2-6; v_gene: TRBV12-3/TRBV12-4; CDR3aa: CASSLGLGANVLTF
j_gene: TRBJ2-2; v_gene: TRBV5-1; CDR3aa: CASSLVIGPLNTGELFF
j_gene: TRBJ1-1; v_gene: TRBV9; CDR3aa: CASSGRDGQNTEAFF
j_gene: TRBJ2-1; v_gene: TRBV29-1; CDR3aa: CSVEAGEYNEQFF
j_gene: TRBJ2-2; v_gene: TRBV6-5; CDR3aa: CSSTDLVPRGTGELFF
j_gene: TRBJ2-1; v_gene: TRBV28; CDR3aa: CASSQTGLGTYNEQFF
j_gene: TRBJ2-1; v_gene: TRBV13; CDR3aa: CASSPPRTSYTYNEQFF
j_gene: TRBJ1-2; v_gene: TRBV4-1; CDR3aa: CASSQTQGTYGYTF
j_gene: TRBJ2-1; v_gene: TRBV6-2/TRBV6-3; CDR3aa: CASSPSSWNEQFF
j_gene: TRBJ2-1; v_gene: TRBV5-6; CDR3aa: CASSLASGSYEQFF
j_gene: TRBJ1-2; v_gene: TRBV3-1; CDR3aa: CASRHVPGQVNPNYGYTF
j_gene: TRBJ2-3; v_gene: TRBV28; CDR3aa: CASSLMDTQYF
j_gene: TRBJ2-1; v_gene: TRBV18; CDR3aa: CASSPTGWSNEQFF
j_gene: TRBJ2-6; v_gene: TRBV7-9; CDR3aa: CASSSESRDRVSGANVLTF
j_gene: TRBJ2-7; v_gene: TRBV19; CDR3aa: CASSIGRGLSYEQYF
j_gene: TRBJ1-1; v_gene: TRBV19; CDR3aa: CATSDRMNTEAFF
j_gene: TRBJ2-2; v_gene: TRBV29-1; CDR3aa: CSGGLAPGELFF
j_gene: TRBJ1-5; v_gene: TRBV20-1; CDR3aa: CSARELGGSNQPQRF
j_gene: TRBJ2-1; v_gene: TRBV10-3; CDR3aa: CAISSSGSSYNEQFF
j_gene: TRBJ2-5; v_gene: TRBV11-2; CDR3aa: CASSLTWTSGRVQETQYF
j_gene: TRBJ2-1; v_gene: TRBV19; CDR3aa: CASSINGVDEQFF
j_gene: TRBJ2-5; v_gene: TRBV5-5; CDR3aa: CASILIDRGIQETQYF
j_gene: TRBJ2-3; v_gene: TRBV14; CDR3aa: CASSQDISGADTQYF
j_gene: TRBJ2-2; v_gene: TRBV6-5; CDR3aa: CASSYSYTGELFF
j_gene: TRBJ2-2; v_gene: TRBV12-5; CDR3aa: CASAYTLLGGGGELFF
j_gene: TRBJ2-3; v_gene: TRBV28; CDR3aa: CASSFSVSSGGTDTQYF
j_gene: TRBJ2-1; v_gene: TRBV9; CDR3aa: CASSVGGSSEQFF